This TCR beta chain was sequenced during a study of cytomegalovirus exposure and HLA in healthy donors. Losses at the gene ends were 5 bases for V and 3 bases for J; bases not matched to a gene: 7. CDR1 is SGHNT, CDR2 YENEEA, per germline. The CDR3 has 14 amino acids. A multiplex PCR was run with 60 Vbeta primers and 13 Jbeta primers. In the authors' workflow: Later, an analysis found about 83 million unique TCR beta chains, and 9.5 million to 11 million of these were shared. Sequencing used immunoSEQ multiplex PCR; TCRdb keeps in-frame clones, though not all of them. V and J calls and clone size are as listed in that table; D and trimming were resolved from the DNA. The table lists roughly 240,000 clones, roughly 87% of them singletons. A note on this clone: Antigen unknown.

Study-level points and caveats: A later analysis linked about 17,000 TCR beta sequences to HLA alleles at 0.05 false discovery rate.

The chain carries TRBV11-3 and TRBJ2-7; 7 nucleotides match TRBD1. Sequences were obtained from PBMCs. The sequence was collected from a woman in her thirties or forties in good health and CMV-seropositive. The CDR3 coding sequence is TGTGCCAGCAGCACGGACAGGCTTAGCTACGAGCAGTACTTC. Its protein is CASSTDRLSYEQYF.